This entry features one T cell receptor (beta chain) sequence. Its antigen is still unknown. Nothing much larger sits one base from this clone, and base qualities are not available. This record belongs to a study of blood T cell repertoires in COVID-19 (dated by TCRdb to the early 2020s). About the full investigation: Samples covering the acute and convalescent phases of COVID-19 were provided by collaborators in the United States, Italy and Spain. The prospective study material was composed of cDNA or gDNA derived from T cells, B-cell-depleted T cells, or PBMCs. The dataset comprised deeply sampled blood TCRbeta repertoires from subjects exposed to, actively infected with, or recovered from COVID-19. The repertoires were released in a freely available public database meant as a resource for research on the immune response to SARS-CoV-2. The samples were drawn from two sources: the first 160 participants of the ongoing ImmuneRACE study, and 1,000 to 1,500 subjects contributed by 6 global collaborators. The sample metadata nearly always contained a de-identified subject ID, COVID-19 status, age in years and sex. Where HLA class I and class II types were available, the types were taken from metadata supplied by the sample provider, not from assay-based typing. General study outcomes and caveats: How much clinical and demographic metadata was included differed by source and by participant, and the metadata was provided uncurated.

TCRbeta CDR3 regions were amplified from genomic DNA by means of the immunoSEQ Assay, a bias-controlled multiplex PCR. In the paper's pipeline: Within the assay, amplification of reference gene primers was used to estimate how many nucleated cells each sample contained. Sequence reads were collapsed and filtered to measure the absolute abundance of every unique TCRbeta CDR3 rearrangement. For each sample, productive Simpson clonality was calculated by taking the square root of Simpson's diversity index across productive rearrangements. Held by TCRdb, this immuneACCESS table contains in-frame sequences only and omits some clones. Under half of the omission traces to an unresolved V gene where checked; the cause of the rest is unknown. For V, J and clone size, that table is used; D and trimming come from the DNA. Recorded for this sample are about 130,000 clones; approximately 80% of them occurred a single time. Roughly 10% of the sample lies in the top ten.

Collaborating institutions collected whole blood in K2EDTA tubes following their own protocols. For TCRbeta analysis, collaborators shipped samples as frozen whole blood, isolated PBMCs, or DNA extracted from either of those sample types. For CDR1 and CDR2, the germline V gene (reference sequence) lists MNHNY and SVGAGI. Trimming costs V 0 bases and J 1 base, and their ends lie 9 bases apart. The CDR3, from cysteine to phenylalanine, totals 15 residues. The kept DNA is CDR3 alone, 45 bases in frame from the first base. The TCR was taken from a man aged 60-69 years with acute or convalescent COVID-19. Rearrangement joined TRBV6-6 to TRBJ1-1, with the D gene too uncertain to name. Sequencing was done on a sample of peripheral blood. This receptor has the CDR3 CASSYSQLGNTEAFF. The DNA is TGTGCCAGCAGTTACTCGCAGCTAGGGAACACTGAAGCTTTCTTT.